This T cell receptor (beta chain) was sequenced for a study of blood T cell repertoires in COVID-19. Study-wide context: Acute-phase and convalescent COVID-19 samples originated in the United States, Italy and Spain. Nucleic acid was either cDNA or gDNA, and it came from T cells, B-cell-depleted T cells, or PBMCs.

In the authors' workflow: Quantification of nucleated cells was approximated via reference gene primer amplification. Here immunoSEQ multiplex PCR was the method, and the copy in TCRdb shows in-frame clones only, minus some. The V and J calls and clone size are taken from that table; D and trimming were inferred from the DNA. The sample has around 74,000 clones, around 90% seen once. The receptor comes from an elderly woman with active or convalescent COVID-19. What was sequenced was peripheral blood.

CDR3 sequence reads: CASSPPAGKQETQYF. The DNA for the CDR3 is TGTGCCAGCAGCCCTCCCGCCGGGAAGCAAGAGACCCAGTACTTC. V usage is TRBV13 and J usage is TRBJ2-5; a weak D match, TRBD2 (5 bases). The germline V gene has CDR1 PRHDT and CDR2 FYEKMQ (reference sequence). This CDR3 is built from 15 residues. The V end lost 5 bases, the J end lost 2 bases, and 15 bases lay between the germline ends.